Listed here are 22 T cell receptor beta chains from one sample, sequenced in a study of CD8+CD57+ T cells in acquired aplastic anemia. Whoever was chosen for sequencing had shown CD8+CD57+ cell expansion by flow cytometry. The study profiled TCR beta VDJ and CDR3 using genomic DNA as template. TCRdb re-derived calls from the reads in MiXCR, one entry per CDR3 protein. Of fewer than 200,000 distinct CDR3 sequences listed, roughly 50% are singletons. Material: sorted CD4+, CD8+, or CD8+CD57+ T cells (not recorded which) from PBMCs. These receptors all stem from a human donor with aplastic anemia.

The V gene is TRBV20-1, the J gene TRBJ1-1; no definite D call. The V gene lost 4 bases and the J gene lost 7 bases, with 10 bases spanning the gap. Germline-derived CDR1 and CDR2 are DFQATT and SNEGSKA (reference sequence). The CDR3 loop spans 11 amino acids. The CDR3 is CSAKKVDEAFF. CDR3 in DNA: TGCAGTGCTAAGAAGGTGGATGAAGCTTTCTTT.

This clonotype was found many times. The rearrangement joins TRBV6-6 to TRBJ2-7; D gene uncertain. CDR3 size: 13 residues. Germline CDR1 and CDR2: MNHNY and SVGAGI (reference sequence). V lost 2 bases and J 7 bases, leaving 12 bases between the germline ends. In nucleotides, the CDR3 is TGTGCCAGCAGTTACGGGTCCAGACCTGAGCAGTACTTC. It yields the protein CASSYGSRPEQYF.

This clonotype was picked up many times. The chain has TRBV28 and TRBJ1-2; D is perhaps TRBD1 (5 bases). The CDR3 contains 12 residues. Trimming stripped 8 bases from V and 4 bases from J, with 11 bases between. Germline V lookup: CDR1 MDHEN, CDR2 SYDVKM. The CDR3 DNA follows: TGTGCCAGCGGGCCGGGACTCTATGGCTACACCTTC. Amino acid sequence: CASGPGLYGYTF.

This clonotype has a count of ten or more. The CDR3 reads CASSSGGVNEKLFF. The CDR3 DNA is TGTGCCAGCAGCTCAGGGGGCGTTAATGAAAAACTGTTTTTT. The chain joins TRBV2 to TRBJ1-4; TRBD1 matches at 8 bases. V gave up 6 bases and J gave up 4 bases; unmatched junction bases: 4. This CDR3 spans 14 amino acids. In germline, CDR1 is SNHLY, CDR2 FYNNEI.

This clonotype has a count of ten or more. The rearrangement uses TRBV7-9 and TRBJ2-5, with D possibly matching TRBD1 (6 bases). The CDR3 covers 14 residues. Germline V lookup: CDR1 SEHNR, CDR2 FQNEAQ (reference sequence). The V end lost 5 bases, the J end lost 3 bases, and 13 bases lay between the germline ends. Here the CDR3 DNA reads TGTGCCAGCAGCGAGAGGACAGTAAAAGAGACCCAGTACTTC. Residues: CASSERTVKETQYF.

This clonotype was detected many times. As DNA, the CDR3 is TGTGCCAGCAGTTTAGGGGTCCTGGACACTGAAGCTTTCTTT. Translation gives CASSLGVLDTEAFF. This chain connects TRBV12-3 or TRBV12-4 to TRBJ1-1; D ambiguous. V lost 1 base, J lost 3 bases, and 9 bases lay in between. The CDR3 is 14 residues long.

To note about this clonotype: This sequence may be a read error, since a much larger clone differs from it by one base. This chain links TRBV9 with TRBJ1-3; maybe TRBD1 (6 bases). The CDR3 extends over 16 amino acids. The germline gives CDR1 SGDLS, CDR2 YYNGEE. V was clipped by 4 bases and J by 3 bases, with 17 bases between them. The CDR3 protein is CASSLWDTAGGNTIYF. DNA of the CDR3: TGTGCCAGCAGCCTATGGGACACGGCAGGTGGAAACACCATATATTTT.

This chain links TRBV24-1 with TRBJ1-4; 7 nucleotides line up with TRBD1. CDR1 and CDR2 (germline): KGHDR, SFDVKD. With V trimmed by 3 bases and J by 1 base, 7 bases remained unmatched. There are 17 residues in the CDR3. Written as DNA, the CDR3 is TGTGCCACCAGTGATCCTGGGCAGGGGGGAACTAATGAAAAACTGTTTTTT. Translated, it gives CATSDPGQGGTNEKLFF.

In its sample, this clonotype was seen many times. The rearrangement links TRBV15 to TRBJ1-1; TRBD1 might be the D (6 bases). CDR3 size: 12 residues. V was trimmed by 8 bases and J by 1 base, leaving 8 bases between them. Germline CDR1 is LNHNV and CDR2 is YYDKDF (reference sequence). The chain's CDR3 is CATRGRNTEAFF. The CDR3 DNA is TGTGCCACCCGGGGGCGGAACACTGAAGCTTTCTTT.

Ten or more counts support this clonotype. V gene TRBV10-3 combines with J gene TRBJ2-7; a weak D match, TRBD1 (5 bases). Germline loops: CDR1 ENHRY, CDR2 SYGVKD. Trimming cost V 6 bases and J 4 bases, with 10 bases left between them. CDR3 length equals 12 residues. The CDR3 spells CAISQGQYEQYF. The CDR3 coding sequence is TGTGCCATCAGCCAAGGACAATACGAGCAGTACTTC.

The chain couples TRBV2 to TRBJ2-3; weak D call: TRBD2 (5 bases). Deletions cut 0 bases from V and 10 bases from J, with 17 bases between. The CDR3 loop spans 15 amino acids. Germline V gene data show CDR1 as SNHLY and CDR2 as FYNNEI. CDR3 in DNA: TGTGCCAGCAGTGAAGCGGAGCGGCAGCGAGGCTCGCAGTATTTT. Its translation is CASSEAERQRGSQYF.

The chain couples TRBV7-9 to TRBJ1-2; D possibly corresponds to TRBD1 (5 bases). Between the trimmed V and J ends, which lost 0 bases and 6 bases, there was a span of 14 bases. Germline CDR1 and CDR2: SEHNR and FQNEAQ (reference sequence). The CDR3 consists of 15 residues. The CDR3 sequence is CASSLAPGPPDGYTF. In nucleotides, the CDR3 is TGTGCCAGCAGCTTAGCCCCAGGGCCTCCCGATGGCTACACCTTC.

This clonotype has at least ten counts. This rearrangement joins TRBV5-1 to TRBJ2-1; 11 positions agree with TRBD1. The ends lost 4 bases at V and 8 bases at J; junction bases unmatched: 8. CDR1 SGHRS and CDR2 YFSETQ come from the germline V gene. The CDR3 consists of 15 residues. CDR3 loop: CASSPRTGGEDEQFF. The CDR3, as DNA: TGCGCCAGCAGCCCAAGGACAGGGGGCGAAGATGAGCAGTTCTTC.

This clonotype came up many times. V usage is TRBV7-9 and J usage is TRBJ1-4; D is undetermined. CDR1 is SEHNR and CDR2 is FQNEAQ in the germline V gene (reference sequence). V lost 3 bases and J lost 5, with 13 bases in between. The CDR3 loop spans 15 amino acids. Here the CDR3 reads CASSLSRVKNEKLFF. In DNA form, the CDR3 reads TGTGCCAGCAGCTTGAGCCGGGTTAAAAATGAAAAACTGTTTTTT.

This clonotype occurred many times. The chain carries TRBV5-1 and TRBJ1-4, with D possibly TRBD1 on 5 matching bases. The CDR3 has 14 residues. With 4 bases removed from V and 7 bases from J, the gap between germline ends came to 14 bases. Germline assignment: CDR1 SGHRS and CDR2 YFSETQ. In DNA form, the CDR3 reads TGCGCCAGCAGCCAGGACACCTCCGTTGAAAAACTGTTTTTT. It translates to CASSQDTSVEKLFF.

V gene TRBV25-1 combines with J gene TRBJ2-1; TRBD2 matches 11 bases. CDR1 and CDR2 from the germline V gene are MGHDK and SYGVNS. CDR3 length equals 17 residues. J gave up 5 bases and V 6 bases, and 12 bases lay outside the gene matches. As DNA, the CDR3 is TGTGCCAGCAGCTTAGGGGCTAGCGGGGGGAGAGACAATGAGCAGTTCTTC. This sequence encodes CASSLGASGGRDNEQFF.

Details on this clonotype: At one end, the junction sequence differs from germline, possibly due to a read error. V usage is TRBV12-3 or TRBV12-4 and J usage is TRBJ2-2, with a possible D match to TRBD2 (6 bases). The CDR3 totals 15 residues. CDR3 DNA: TGTGCCAGCAGCTTAGCCCTTGGGGGGACCGGGGAGCTGTTTTTT. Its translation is CASSLALGGTGELFF.

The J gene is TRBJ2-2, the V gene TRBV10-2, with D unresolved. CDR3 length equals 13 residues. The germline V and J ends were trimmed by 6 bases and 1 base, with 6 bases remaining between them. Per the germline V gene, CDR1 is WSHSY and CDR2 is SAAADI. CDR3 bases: TGCGCCAGCAGCAACTTGAACACCGGGGAGCTGTTTTTT. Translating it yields CASSNLNTGELFF.

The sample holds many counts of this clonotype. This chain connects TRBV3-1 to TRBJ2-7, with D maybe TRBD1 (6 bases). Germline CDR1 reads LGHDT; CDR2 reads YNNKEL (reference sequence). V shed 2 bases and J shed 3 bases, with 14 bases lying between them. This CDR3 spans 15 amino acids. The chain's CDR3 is CASSQSGVRLYEQYF. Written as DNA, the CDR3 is TGTGCCAGCAGCCAATCAGGGGTGCGACTCTACGAGCAGTACTTC.

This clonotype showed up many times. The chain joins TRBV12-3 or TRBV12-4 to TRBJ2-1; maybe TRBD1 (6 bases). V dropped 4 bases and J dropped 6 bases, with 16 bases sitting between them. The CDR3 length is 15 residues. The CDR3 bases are TGTGCCAGCAGTTCCATACAGGGACAAGGCAATGAGCAGTTCTTC. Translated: CASSSIQGQGNEQFF.

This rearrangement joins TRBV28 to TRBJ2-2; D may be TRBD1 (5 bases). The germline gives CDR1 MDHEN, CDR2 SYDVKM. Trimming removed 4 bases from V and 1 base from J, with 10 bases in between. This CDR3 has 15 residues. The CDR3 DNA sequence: TGTGCCAGCAGTTCGGACATGAGGAACACCGGGGAGCTGTTTTTT. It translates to CASSSDMRNTGELFF.

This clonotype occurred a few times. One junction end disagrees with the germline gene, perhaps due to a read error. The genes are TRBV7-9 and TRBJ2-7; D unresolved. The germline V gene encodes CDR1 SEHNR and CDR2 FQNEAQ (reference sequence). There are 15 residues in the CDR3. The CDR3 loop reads CASSLGSELPYEQYF. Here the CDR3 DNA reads TGTGCCAGCAGTTTAGGGTCAGAACTACCCTACGAGCAGTACTTC.